These 18 T cell receptor beta chains share one sample of origin, sequenced in a study of T cell responses to AZD1222 COVID-19 vaccine. Sequencing used immunoSEQ multiplex PCR; TCRdb keeps in-frame clones, though not all of them. The sample gives more than 90,000 clones, about 90% of which show up once; 16% is in the top ten. The source was peripheral blood, collected on day 0 of AZD1222 vaccination. Receptors originate from an adult in good health.

This chain joins TRBV7-2 and TRBJ2-6; no reliable D call. Trimming removed 5 bases from V and 9 bases from J, with 17 bases in between. This CDR3 spans 15 amino acids. Germline assignment: CDR1 SGHTA and CDR2 FQGNSA. The CDR3 spells CASSPRTVVINVLTF. CDR3 nucleotide sequence: TGTGCCAGCAGCCCCAGGACGGTGGTGATCAACGTCCTGACTTTC.

The chain recombines TRBV5-5 with TRBJ1-6; D possibly corresponds to TRBD1 (5 bases). This CDR3 is 13 amino acids long. Germline-derived CDR1 and CDR2 are SGHKS and YYEKEE (reference sequence). Trimming shortened V by 7 bases and J by 5 bases, and 10 bases separated the two germline ends. CDR3 residues: CASQGRDNSPLHF. CDR3 DNA sequence: TGTGCCAGCCAGGGCAGAGATAATTCACCCCTCCACTTT.

The chain recombines TRBV15 with TRBJ1-2, with D uncertain. V was cut by 3 bases and J by 4 bases, with 21 bases left in between. Germline V gene lookup returns CDR1 LNHNV and CDR2 YYDKDF (reference sequence). The CDR3 consists of 17 residues. This CDR3 reads CATSRDLGRSLGYGYTF. CDR3 bases: TGTGCCACCAGCAGGGATCTAGGTCGGTCACTGGGCTATGGCTACACCTTC.

This CDR3 reads CASNLQGPTEAFF. As DNA, the CDR3 is TGTGCCAGCAATTTACAGGGGCCCACTGAAGCTTTCTTT. The chain combines TRBV6-5 with TRBJ1-1, with 7 bases fitting TRBD1. CDR1 and CDR2 from the germline V gene are MNHEY and SVGAGI. The CDR3 spans 13 residues. V shed 7 bases, J shed 4 bases, and the junction held 6 bases outside the gene matches.

The chain links TRBV6-6 to TRBJ1-3, with D unresolved. Germline loops: CDR1 MNHNY, CDR2 SVGAGI (reference sequence). Trimming took 6 bases from V and 8 from J, leaving 14 bases between them. This CDR3 contains 13 residues. In nucleotides, the CDR3 is TGTGCCAGCAGCCAATTTTTCCCTTACACCATATATTTT. Its protein product is CASSQFFPYTIYF.

The rearrangement uses TRBV5-6 and TRBJ2-7; 8 nucleotides align to TRBD2. The CDR3 runs 15 residues. V shed 3 bases and J 3 bases; nucleotides not matched to a gene: 8. CDR1 SGHDT and CDR2 YYEEEE come from the germline V gene. CDR3 residues: CASSYDHSGNYEQYF. In DNA form, the CDR3 reads TGTGCCAGCAGCTACGACCATAGCGGGAACTACGAGCAGTACTTC.

The rearrangement uses TRBV6-5 and TRBJ2-7, with D perhaps matching TRBD1 (5 bases). The CDR3 runs to 13 residues. V was cut by 5 bases and J by 2 bases, with 10 bases left in between. CDR1 and CDR2 (germline): MNHEY, SVGAGI. The CDR3 loop reads CASSTTDTYEQYF. CDR3 nucleotides: TGTGCCAGCAGTACGACAGACACCTACGAGCAGTACTTC.

The rearrangement links TRBV18 to TRBJ2-7; TRBD1 matches at 10 bases. The trim removed 0 bases at V and 5 bases at J, leaving 4 bases unmatched. Looked up from germline, CDR1 is KGHSH and CDR2 is LQKENI. The CDR3 loop spans 15 amino acids. CDR3 residues: CASSPPVGQGNEQYF. CDR3 DNA: TGTGCCAGCTCACCACCGGTGGGACAGGGGAACGAGCAGTACTTC.

J is TRBJ2-1 and V is TRBV14; 8 bases are shared with TRBD2. Looked up from germline, CDR1 is SGHDN and CDR2 is FVKESK. Trimming at V came to 1 base and at J to 16 bases, leaving 12 bases not matched to a gene. The CDR3 contains 14 residues. For the CDR3, the DNA is TGTGCCAGCAGCCAAGGAGCCAGCGGGGGTGCGGGATTCTTC. It encodes CASSQGASGGAGFF.

V and J are TRBV4-2 and TRBJ2-1; TRBD2 might be the D (5 bases). Germline V lookup: CDR1 LGHNA, CDR2 YNFKEQ. There are 16 residues in the CDR3. Trimming removed 1 base from V and 6 bases from J, with 16 bases in between. The CDR3 nucleotides are TGTGCCAGCAGCCAAGGGGAGAGCCTCGTTCGCAATGAGCAGTTCTTC. Amino acids: CASSQGESLVRNEQFF.

The J gene is TRBJ1-3, the V gene TRBV6-5; D not certain. The CDR3 runs 13 residues. Per the germline V gene, CDR1 is MNHEY and CDR2 is SVGAGI. Trimming pared 6 bases from V and 5 bases from J, leaving 11 bases between. CDR3 coding DNA: TGTGCCAGCAGAGAGCGGGGTCGAAACACCATATATTTT. Its translation: CASRERGRNTIYF.

The chain joins TRBV5-1 to TRBJ1-1, with 8 bases matching TRBD1. The CDR3 runs to 17 residues. Looked up from germline, CDR1 is SGHRS and CDR2 is YFSETQ. V shed 3 bases and J 1 base; nucleotides not matched to a gene: 11. CDR3 in DNA: TGCGCCAGCAGCTACCTTCAGGGGGCTGGGGAGAACACTGAAGCTTTCTTT. It yields the protein CASSYLQGAGENTEAFF.

The chain recombines TRBV18 with TRBJ2-2, with 13 bases lining up with TRBD2. Germline CDR1 is KGHSH and CDR2 is LQKENI. CDR3 size: 15 residues. Trimming removed 5 bases from V and 6 bases from J; junction bases left unmatched: 3. The DNA for the CDR3 is TGTGCCAGCTCAAGCGGACTAGCGGGAGCCGGGGAGCTGTTTTTT. This translates into CASSSGLAGAGELFF. Full variable domain (missing parts from reference TRBV18 and TRBJ2-2): NAGVMQNPRHLVRRRGQEARLRCSPMKGHSHVYWYRQLPEEGLKFMVYLQKENIIDESGMPKERFSAEFPKEGPSILRIQQVVRGDSAAYFCASSSGLAGAGELFFGEGSRLTVL.

The CDR3 nucleotides read TGTGCCAGCAGCCCTAGGACTAGCGGGCTTTACACAGATACGCAGTATTTT. Translated, it gives CASSPRTSGLYTDTQYF. V usage is TRBV11-2 and J usage is TRBJ2-3; 11 nucleotides line up with TRBD2. In germline, CDR1 is SGHAT, CDR2 FQNNGV. Losses at the gene ends were 5 bases for V and 2 bases for J; bases not matched to a gene: 9. The CDR3 covers 17 residues. The entire variable domain, with the rest obtained from reference TRBV11-2 and TRBJ2-3, is as follows: EAGVAQSPRYKIIEKRQSVAFWCNPISGHATLYWYQQILGQGPKLLIQFQNNGVVDDSQLPKDRFSAERLKGVDSTLKIQPAKLEDSAVYLCASSPRTSGLYTDTQYFGPGTRLTVL.

The chain couples TRBV3-1 (or the pseudogene TRBV3-2) to TRBJ2-7; 11 bases line up with TRBD2. CDR1 is LGHDT, CDR2 YNNKEL, per germline (reference sequence). The CDR3 length is 15 residues. After removal of 4 bases from V and 7 bases from J, the junction contained 9 bases not matched to a gene. CDR3 amino acids: CASSPRSLAGAEQYF. DNA of the CDR3: TGTGCCAGCAGCCCCAGGTCACTAGCGGGAGCTGAGCAGTACTTC.

The V and J genes are TRBV10-3 and TRBJ2-3; unclear D gene. The CDR3 is 14 amino acids. Per germline, CDR1 ENHRY and CDR2 SYGVKD. V lost 10 bases to trimming and J lost 6 bases, with 20 bases between them. CDR3 bases: TGTGCCACCCTCCGGGCCCCCCAAGGGGATACGCAGTATTTT. It codes for CATLRAPQGDTQYF.

V usage is TRBV18 and J usage is TRBJ1-3; D is unclear. Germline CDR1 reads KGHSH; CDR2 reads LQKENI. V dropped 2 bases and J dropped 1 base, with 12 bases sitting between them. This CDR3 spans 16 amino acids. The CDR3 loop is CASSPGGARSGNTIYF. Written as DNA, the CDR3 is TGTGCCAGCTCACCAGGCGGAGCCCGGTCTGGAAACACCATATATTTT.

The rearrangement links TRBV3-1 (or the pseudogene TRBV3-2) to TRBJ1-5; 10 bases match TRBD1. This CDR3 region has 14 residues. Per the germline V gene, CDR1 is LGHDT and CDR2 is YNNKEL (reference sequence). Trimming took 3 bases from V and 7 from J; bases not matched to a gene: 3. The CDR3 coding sequence is TGTGCCAGCAGCCAGGGACAGGGGCAACAGCCCCAGCATTTT. Amino acid sequence: CASSQGQGQQPQHF.